Presented here are 19 T cell receptor beta chains from one specimen sequenced in a study of blood T cell repertoires in COVID-19. Here immunoSEQ multiplex PCR was the method, and the copy in TCRdb shows in-frame clones only, minus some. Altogether under 250,000 clones are present, about four fifths being singletons, with the ten largest covering roughly 5%. Input material: PBMCs or T cells enriched from blood (not recorded which). The receptors were gathered from a woman aged 50 to 65 who had been exposed to COVID-19.

This chain connects TRBV20-1 to TRBJ2-1; TRBD2 agrees at 10 bases. The CDR3 loop spans 13 amino acids. V lost 3 bases to trimming and J lost 9 bases; unmatched junction nucleotides: 5. Per germline, CDR1 DFQATT and CDR2 SNEGSKA (reference sequence). The CDR3 region is CSASRAGGFEQFF. The CDR3 coding sequence is TGCAGTGCTAGTCGAGCGGGGGGGTTTGAGCAGTTCTTC.

The chain couples TRBV6-1 to TRBJ1-4, with D possibly matching TRBD1 (6 bases). V was trimmed by 0 bases and J by 7 bases, leaving 21 bases between them. Germline V CDR1 and CDR2: MNHNS, SASEGT. The CDR3 spans 18 residues. The CDR3 is CASSEAVRGAGIGEKLFF. For the CDR3, the DNA is TGTGCCAGCAGTGAAGCGGTACGGGGGGCAGGTATAGGTGAAAAACTGTTTTTT.

This chain uses TRBV7-8 with TRBJ2-1; D perhaps matches TRBD2 (6 bases). In germline, CDR1 is SGHVS, CDR2 FQNEAQ. The CDR3 totals 15 residues. With 1 base removed from V and 6 bases from J, the gap between germline ends came to 13 bases. The CDR3 region has the DNA TGTGCCAGCAGCTTAGGAACGACTAGGTCCAATGAGCAGTTCTTC. Translation gives CASSLGTTRSNEQFF.

The chain combines TRBV30 with TRBJ2-7; TRBD1 agrees at 10 bases. The germline V gene encodes CDR1 GTSNPN and CDR2 SVGIG (reference sequence). CDR3 length: 15 amino acids. After removal of 5 bases from V and 5 bases from J, the junction contained 12 bases not matched to a gene. CDR3 bases: TGTGCCTGGGTAGTACCCGGGACAGGGGTCAACGAGCAGTACTTC. Protein: CAWVVPGTGVNEQYF. The full variable domain, rest sourced from reference TRBV30 and TRBJ2-7, is SQTIHQWPATLVQPVGSPLSLECTVEGTSNPNLYWYRQAAGRGLQLLFYSVGIGQISSEVPQNLSASRPQDRQFILSSKKLLLSDSGFYLCAWVVPGTGVNEQYFGPGTRLTVT.

The J gene is TRBJ2-5, the V gene TRBV24-1; D is unclear. The CDR3 is 12 amino acids. Trimming cost V 5 bases and J 5 bases, with 8 bases left between them. The germline V gene encodes CDR1 KGHDR and CDR2 SFDVKD. In DNA form, the CDR3 reads TGTGCCACCAGTGCCAACGGGGAGACCCAGTACTTC. Translation gives CATSANGETQYF.

J is TRBJ1-1 and V is TRBV4-2, with D unclear. Deletions cut 0 bases from V and 3 bases from J, with 5 bases between. The length of the CDR3 is 13 residues. Per the germline V gene, CDR1 is LGHNA and CDR2 is YNFKEQ. CDR3 in amino acids: CASSQDGDTEAFF. The CDR3 DNA is TGTGCCAGCAGCCAAGACGGGGACACTGAAGCTTTCTTT.

The DNA of the CDR3 is TGTGCCAGCAGCGCCAGGGAGAACACTGAAGCTTTCTTT. It translates to CASSARENTEAFF. The J gene is TRBJ1-1, the V gene TRBV9; D may be TRBD1 (5 bases). V dropped 3 bases and J dropped 1 base, with 7 bases sitting between them. CDR3 length: 13 residues. Germline V lookup: CDR1 SGDLS, CDR2 YYNGEE.

In this sample, this clone turned up a few times. The gene calls are TRBV4-3 and TRBJ2-3; 10 bases are a match to TRBD2. In germline, CDR1 is LGHNA, CDR2 YSLEER. Unmatched junction bases numbered 12, after V lost 0 bases and J lost 6 bases. This CDR3 region has 18 residues. CDR3 coding DNA: TGCGCCAGCAGCCAAGAAATCCGCAGCGGGGGGGTCATGGATACGCAGTATTTT. Its protein product is CASSQEIRSGGVMDTQYF.

A word on this clone: Other nucleotide sequences in the sample specify the same CDR3. This chain links TRBV6-5 with TRBJ2-7, with 7 bases that match TRBD1. The CDR3 runs 12 residues. V trimming: 6 bases; J trimming: 3 bases; junction bases outside the gene matches: 2. Germline V gene sequence: CDR1 MNHEY, CDR2 SVGAGI. In nucleotides, the CDR3 is TGTGCCAGCAGCCGGACAGGCTACGAGCAGTACTTC. Its translation: CASSRTGYEQYF.

The chain recombines TRBV6-2 or TRBV6-3 with TRBJ1-1; TRBD1 might be the D (5 bases). The germline CDR1 and CDR2 sequences are MNHEY and SVGEGT. This CDR3 has 14 amino acids. Between the trimmed V and J ends, which lost 6 bases and 3 bases, there was a span of 14 bases. CDR3 nucleotides: TGTGCCAGCAGCCACGACGACAGCCACACTGAAGCTTTCTTT. Translation gives CASSHDDSHTEAFF.

For this clone: The junction departs from the called germline gene at one end, perhaps through a read error. The chain joins TRBV5-4 to TRBJ1-2, with D possibly TRBD1 on 6 matching bases. Germline V gene lookup returns CDR1 SGHNT and CDR2 YYREEE (reference sequence). The CDR3 is 17 residues long. CDR3 DNA sequence: TGTGCCAGCAGCTTGGAAGACAGGCAGGCCTCTAATTATGGCTACACCTTC. Amino acid sequence: CASSLEDRQASNYGYTF. Full variable domain (remainder filled in from reference TRBV5-4 and TRBJ1-2): ETGVTQSPTHLIKTRGQQVTLRCSSQSGHNTVSWYQQALGQGPQFIFQYYREEENGRGNFPPRFSGLQFPNYSSELNVNALELDDSALYLCASSLEDRQASNYGYTFGSGTRLTVV.

The chain recombines TRBV5-6 with TRBJ1-1; TRBD1 agrees at 12 bases. J was trimmed by 3 bases and V by 6 bases; bases with no gene match: 12. The germline gives CDR1 SGHDT, CDR2 YYEEEE. The length of the CDR3 is 17 residues. The CDR3 DNA sequence: TGTGCCAGCACACCGGGACAGGGGGCTCCGGGACACACTGAAGCTTTCTTT. Its translation: CASTPGQGAPGHTEAFF.

The chain couples TRBV7-9 to TRBJ2-3, with 9 bases that match TRBD2. Germline trimming cut 2 bases from V and 0 bases from J; bases unmatched to any gene: 9. There are 18 residues in the CDR3. CDR1 is SEHNR and CDR2 is FQNEAQ in the germline V gene (reference sequence). CDR3 protein: CASSLLRGGASSTDTQYF. The CDR3 DNA follows: TGTGCCAGCAGCTTACTACGCGGGGGGGCCTCCAGCACAGATACGCAGTATTTT.

Only a few counts were recorded for this clone. CDR3 in amino acids: CASSHTGMNTEAFF. The CDR3 DNA reads as TGTGCCAGCAGTCACACAGGGATGAACACTGAAGCTTTCTTT. This chain joins TRBV6-5 and TRBJ1-1, with TRBD1 as a possible D gene (6 bases). V was cut by 5 bases and J by 0 bases, with 10 bases left in between. The CDR3 is 14 residues long. The germline V gene encodes CDR1 MNHEY and CDR2 SVGAGI.

The rearrangement links TRBV12-5 to TRBJ1-1, with D perhaps matching TRBD1 (5 bases). This CDR3 spans 17 amino acids. V was clipped by 3 bases and J by 5 bases, with 22 bases between them. Germline values: CDR1 LGHNT, CDR2 FRNRAP. For the CDR3, the DNA is TGTGCTAGTGGTTTCTCTTTTACAGGCGGACCCGGGACTGAAGCTTTCTTT. Translation: CASGFSFTGGPGTEAFF.

The V gene is TRBV3-1 (or the pseudogene TRBV3-2), the J gene TRBJ2-1; tentatively, D is TRBD2 (6 bases). CDR3 length equals 12 residues. From germline, CDR1 is LGHDT and CDR2 YNNKEL (reference sequence). With 4 bases removed from V and 6 bases from J, the gap between germline ends came to 7 bases. CDR3 region: CASSRGVNEQFF. CDR3 in DNA: TGTGCCAGCAGCCGGGGGGTCAATGAGCAGTTCTTC.

The chain employs TRBV9 and TRBJ2-3, with 8 bases identical to TRBD2. Germline CDR1 and CDR2: SGDLS and YYNGEE. The CDR3 is 15 residues long. V was pared by 2 bases and J by 5 bases, with 7 bases of the junction left unmatched. CDR3 in DNA: TGTGCCAGCAGCGTGAGCGGCGCGGGGGGAGATACGCAGTATTTT. The encoded protein is CASSVSGAGGDTQYF. Combining the CDR3 with reference TRBV9 and TRBJ2-3 gives the whole variable domain DSGVTQTPKHLITATGQRVTLRCSPRSGDLSVYWYQQSLDQGLQFLIQYYNGEERAKGNILERFSAQQFPDLHSELNLSSLELGDSALYFCASSVSGAGGDTQYFGPGTRLTVL.

The gene calls are TRBV12-3 or TRBV12-4 and TRBJ1-5, with a tentative D call TRBD1 (5 bases). Trimming took 7 bases from V and 9 from J, leaving 16 bases between them. The CDR3 is 13 amino acids. Here the CDR3 reads CASTRGGDGPQHF. CDR3 bases: TGTGCCAGCACCCGGGGGGGGGATGGGCCCCAGCATTTT.

This clone showed up just a few times. This rearrangement joins TRBV30 to TRBJ2-7, with D possibly TRBD2 on 6 matching bases. The CDR3 spans 14 residues. The V gene lost 2 bases and the J gene lost 0 bases, with 11 bases spanning the gap. CDR1 and CDR2 (germline): GTSNPN, SVGIG (reference sequence). CDR3 in amino acids: CAWSRGRSSYEQYF. The CDR3, as DNA: TGTGCCTGGAGTCGGGGGAGGAGCTCCTACGAGCAGTACTTC.